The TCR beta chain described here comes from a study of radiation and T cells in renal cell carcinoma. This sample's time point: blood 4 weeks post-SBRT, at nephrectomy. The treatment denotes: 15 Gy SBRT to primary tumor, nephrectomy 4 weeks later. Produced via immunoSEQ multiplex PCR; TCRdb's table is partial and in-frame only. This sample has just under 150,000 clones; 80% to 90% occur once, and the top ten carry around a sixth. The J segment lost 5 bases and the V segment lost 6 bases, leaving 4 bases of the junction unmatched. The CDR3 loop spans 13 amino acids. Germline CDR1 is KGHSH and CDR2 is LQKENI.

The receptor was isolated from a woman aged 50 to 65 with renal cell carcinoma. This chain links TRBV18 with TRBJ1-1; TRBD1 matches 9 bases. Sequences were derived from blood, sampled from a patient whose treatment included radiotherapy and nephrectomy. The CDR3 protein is CASSGTGQTEAFF. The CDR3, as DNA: TGTGCCAGCTCGGGGACAGGGCAGACTGAAGCTTTCTTT.